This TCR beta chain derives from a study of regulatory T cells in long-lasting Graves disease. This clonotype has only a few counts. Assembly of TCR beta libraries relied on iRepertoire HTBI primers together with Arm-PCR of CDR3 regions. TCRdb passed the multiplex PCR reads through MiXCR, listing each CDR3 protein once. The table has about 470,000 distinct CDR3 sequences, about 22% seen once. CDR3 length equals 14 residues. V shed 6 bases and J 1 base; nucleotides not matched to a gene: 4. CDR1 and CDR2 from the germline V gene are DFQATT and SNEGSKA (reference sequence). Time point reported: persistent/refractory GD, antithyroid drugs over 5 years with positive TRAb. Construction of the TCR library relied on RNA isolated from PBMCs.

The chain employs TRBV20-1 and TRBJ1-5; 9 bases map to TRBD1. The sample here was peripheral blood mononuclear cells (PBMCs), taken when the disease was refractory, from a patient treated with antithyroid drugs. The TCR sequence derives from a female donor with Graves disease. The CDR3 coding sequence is TGCAGTGCCCGGACAGGGGAAAGCAATCAGCCCCAGCATTTT. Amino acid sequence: CSARTGESNQPQHF.